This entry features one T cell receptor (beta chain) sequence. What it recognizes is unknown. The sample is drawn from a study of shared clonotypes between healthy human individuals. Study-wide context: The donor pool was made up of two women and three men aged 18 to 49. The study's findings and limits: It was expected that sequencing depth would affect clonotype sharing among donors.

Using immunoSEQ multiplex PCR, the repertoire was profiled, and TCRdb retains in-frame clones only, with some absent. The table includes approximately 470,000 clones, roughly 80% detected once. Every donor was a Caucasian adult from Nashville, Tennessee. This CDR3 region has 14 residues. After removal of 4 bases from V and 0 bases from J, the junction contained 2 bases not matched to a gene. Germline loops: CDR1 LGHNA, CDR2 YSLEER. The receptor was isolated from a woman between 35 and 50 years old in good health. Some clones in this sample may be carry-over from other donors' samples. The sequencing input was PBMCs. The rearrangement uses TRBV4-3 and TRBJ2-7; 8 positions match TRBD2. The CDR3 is CASSPSGSSYEQYF. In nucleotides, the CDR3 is TGCGCCAGCAGCCCCAGCGGGAGCTCCTACGAGCAGTACTTC.